The clone carrying this T cell receptor (beta chain) was seen a few times. The antigen is undetermined. The sample is drawn from a study of T-cell memory formation after mild COVID-19. Across the study: TCR clusters were mostly confined to one donor each.

The CDR3 contains 14 residues. The V gene lost 5 bases and the J gene lost 1 base, with 8 bases spanning the gap. CDR1 SEHNR and CDR2 FQNEAQ come from the germline V gene (reference sequence). TCRdb processed the 5' RACE reads anew with MiXCR; each CDR3 protein has one entry. The sample lists a few hundred thousand distinct CDR3 sequences; 21% were seen once. General study findings and limits: Researchers could not confirm that second-wave clones peaking on day 37 targeted SARS-CoV-2. Prior to infection, memory already included some responding clones, suggesting cross-reactive memory joined.

Specimen: PBMCs or a T cell subset sorted from them (not recorded which). This rearrangement joins TRBV7-9 to TRBJ2-2, with a tentative D call TRBD1 (6 bases). The receptor was derived from an adult woman who had mild COVID-19 (a few samples of this study predate the infection). Cell type and time point are not known. The CDR3 coding sequence is TGTGCCAGCAGCGGGGGACAGAACACCGGGGAGCTGTTTTTT. Translating it yields CASSGGQNTGELFF.